These 7 T cell receptor beta chains were all obtained from the same sample, sequenced in a study of control samples from healthy donors and cancer patients. Only in-frame clones appear in the TCRdb table, and some are missing; sequencing was by immunoSEQ multiplex PCR. The table records about 140,000 clones, around 94% of them present only once. The sample comprised blood. The source is a middle-aged man in good health.

This chain joins TRBV7-9 and TRBJ1-2, with TRBD1 matching 7 bases. Losses at the gene ends were 2 bases for V and 7 bases for J; bases not matched to a gene: 10. This CDR3 is built from 15 residues. Looked up from germline, CDR1 is SEHNR and CDR2 is FQNEAQ (reference sequence). The CDR3 bases are TGTGCCAGCAGCTTACCGATGACAGGGACGAGTGGCTACACCTTC. Amino acid sequence: CASSLPMTGTSGYTF. Using reference TRBV7-9 and TRBJ1-2 for the parts outside the CDR3, the full variable domain is DTGVSQNPRHKITKRGQNVTFRCDPISEHNRLYWYRQTLGQGPEFLTYFQNEAQLEKSRLLSDRFSAERPKGSFSTLEIQRTEQGDSAMYLCASSLPMTGTSGYTFGSGTRLTVV.

This clone was seen once. The rearrangement uses TRBV2 and TRBJ1-4, with D maybe TRBD1 (5 bases). The germline V and J ends were trimmed by 8 bases and 4 bases, with 8 bases remaining between them. This CDR3 region has 12 residues. The V gene's germline CDR1 is SNHLY and CDR2 FYNNEI. The CDR3 region is CASRGDNEKLFF. CDR3 sequence (DNA): TGTGCCAGCCGGGGGGATAATGAAAAACTGTTTTTT.

The chain is built from TRBV10-3 and TRBJ1-2; D is perhaps TRBD1 (5 bases). The CDR3 is made up of 14 amino acids. Germline V CDR1 and CDR2: ENHRY, SYGVKD. Trimming took off 2 bases at V and 2 bases at J, with 9 bases between the two ends. CDR3 amino acids: CAISERDGNYGYTF. The CDR3 DNA follows: TGTGCCATCAGTGAGCGGGACGGGAACTATGGCTACACCTTC.

The chain links TRBV30 to TRBJ1-2; D is unclear. The CDR3 has 18 residues. V was pared by 7 bases and J by 4 bases, with 31 bases between. CDR1 GTSNPN and CDR2 SVGIG come from the germline V gene (reference sequence). CDR3: CASTTPVASKYELYGYTF. The CDR3 nucleotides read TGTGCCTCCACGACCCCGGTAGCAAGTAAATATGAACTCTATGGCTACACCTTC.

The chain uses TRBV6-1 and TRBJ1-2; 10 bases fit TRBD1. The junction had 5 bases not matched to a gene; V was cut back by 0 bases and J by 7 bases. The CDR3 runs to 15 residues. Per germline, CDR1 MNHNS and CDR2 SASEGT. CDR3 nucleotides: TGTGCCAGCAGTGAAGCTTACGGGACAGGGGCTGGCTACACCTTC. The encoded protein is CASSEAYGTGAGYTF.

The chain carries TRBV7-2 and TRBJ1-5; D is unclear. Germline CDR1 is SGHTA and CDR2 is FQGNSA. Trimming pared 1 base from V and 7 bases from J, leaving 14 bases between. The CDR3 sequence is 15 residues long. CDR3 region: CASSLGGGFRQPQHF. In DNA, the CDR3 is TGTGCCAGCAGCTTAGGTGGTGGGTTTCGGCAGCCCCAGCATTTT.

The CDR3 coding sequence is TGTGCCAGCTCGCCGGCCTTCTCTGGAAACACCATATATTTT. Residues: CASSPAFSGNTIYF. The chain uses TRBV9 and TRBJ1-3; D is unclear. In germline, CDR1 is SGDLS, CDR2 YYNGEE. V dropped 7 bases and J dropped 0 bases, with 11 bases sitting between them. This CDR3 has 14 amino acids. The full variable domain, completed using reference TRBV9 and TRBJ1-3, is DSGVTQTPKHLITATGQRVTLRCSPRSGDLSVYWYQQSLDQGLQFLIQYYNGEERAKGNILERFSAQQFPDLHSELNLSSLELGDSALYFCASSPAFSGNTIYFGEGSWLTVV.